These T cell receptor beta chains were read from a single sample in a study of identifying expanded T cells in peripheral blood. Clones were read by immunoSEQ multiplex PCR, and TCRdb kept only the in-frame ones, dropping some. The sample records around 100,000 clones, around 90% being singletons. The sample consisted of blood. These receptors all stem from a person between 18 and 75 years old in good health. The CDR3 runs from the conserved cysteine through the conserved F or W. D genes are given only for firm matches. Some rows mark clone size as missing; the rest say once, few, many or name a class of expanded clone.

v_gene,j_gene,d_gene,abundance,CDR3aa,CDR3nt
TRBV6-5,TRBJ2-4,TRBD1,few,CASSPQGANDIQYF,TGTGCCAGCAGTCCACAGGGGGCGAACGACATTCAGTACTTC
TRBV5-1,TRBJ1-3,NA,NA,CASSENGYISSGNTIYF,TGCGCCAGCAGTGAGAACGGGTACATTAGCTCTGGAAACACCATATATTTT
TRBV5-1,TRBJ2-3,TRBD1,NA,CASSSGTGLPDTQYF,TGCGCCAGCAGCTCCGGGACAGGGTTGCCAGATACGCAGTATTTT
TRBV28,TRBJ2-2,NA,NA,CASSSQEIAGTGKVGELFF,TGTGCCAGCAGTTCACAAGAGATCGCCGGGACGGGGAAGGTCGGGGAGCTGTTTTTT
TRBV11-3,TRBJ2-7,TRBD1,NA,CASSFDRGLTYEQYF,TGTGCCAGCAGCTTTGACAGGGGGCTCACGTACGAGCAGTACTTC
TRBV6-6,TRBJ2-7,NA,NA,CASSPGGYEQYF,TGTGCCAGCAGCCCTGGGGGTTACGAGCAGTACTTC
TRBV6-6,TRBJ1-5,TRBD1,once,CASRATGGLQPQHF,TGTGCCAGCAGGGCGACAGGGGGCCTTCAGCCCCAGCATTTT
TRBV6-5,TRBJ1-2,TRBD1,NA,CASLSPGQVDGYTF,TGTGCCAGCCTATCCCCGGGACAGGTGGATGGCTACACCTTC
TRBV11-2,TRBJ1-2,NA,few,CASSFIGGYGYTF,TGTGCCAGCAGCTTCATTGGTGGCTATGGCTACACCTTC
TRBV19,TRBJ1-1,TRBD1,NA,CASSTRDRGWNTEAFF,TGTGCCAGTAGTACCCGTGACAGGGGGTGGAACACTGAAGCTTTCTTT
TRBV29-1,TRBJ1-2,TRBD1,NA,CSVDRGRDGYTF,TGCAGCGTGGACAGGGGAAGGGATGGCTACACCTTC
TRBV27,TRBJ1-6,NA,NA,CASSLIYNSPLHF,TGTGCCAGCAGTTTAATCTATAATTCACCCCTCCACTTT
TRBV9,TRBJ1-1,NA,NA,CASSPTPTYNTEAFF,TGTGCCAGCAGCCCGACCCCCACCTACAACACTGAAGCTTTCTTT
TRBV2,TRBJ2-3,TRBD1,NA,CASTLRSGQGTDTQYF,TGTGCCAGCACCTTAAGGTCGGGACAGGGAACAGATACGCAGTATTTT
TRBV18,TRBJ1-4,NA,NA,CASSPRQDYNEKLFF,TGTGCCAGCTCACCAAGACAGGATTATAATGAAAAACTGTTTTTT
TRBV2,TRBJ1-1,NA,NA,CASTPITF,TGTGCCAGCACCCCGATCACCTTT
TRBV19,TRBJ2-2,TRBD1,NA,CASSSRDRGYTGELFF,TGTGCCAGTAGTAGCCGAGACAGGGGATACACCGGGGAGCTGTTTTTT
TRBV10-1,TRBJ1-2,TRBD1,NA,CAMEPTEETGTGFPSGYTF,TGCGCCATGGAACCGACGGAGGAGACCGGGACAGGCTTTCCGTCTGGCTACACCTTC
TRBV18,TRBJ1-2,TRBD1,NA,CASSPPATGTLGGYTF,TGTGCCAGCTCACCACCGGCGACAGGGACATTGGGTGGCTACACCTTC
TRBV11-3,TRBJ2-7,TRBD2,NA,CASRGAGGPHYEQYF,TGTGCCAGCAGGGGTGCGGGAGGACCCCACTACGAGCAGTACTTC
TRBV7-6,TRBJ2-1,TRBD2,NA,CASRILAGAHRGSYNEQFF,TGTGCCAGCAGGATCCTAGCGGGGGCCCACCGGGGCTCCTACAATGAGCAGTTCTTC
TRBV11-2,TRBJ1-2,NA,NA,CASSLLGGGGYTF,TGTGCCAGCAGCTTACTTGGGGGGGGTGGCTACACCTTC
TRBV10-3,TRBJ2-5,NA,few,CAISESDYSRETQYF,TGTGCCATCAGTGAGTCGGACTACTCAAGGGAGACCCAGTACTTC
TRBV7-9,TRBJ1-4,NA,once,CASSLGGVEKLFF,TGTGCCAGCAGCTTGGGGGGTGTGGAAAAACTGTTTTTT
TRBV7-6,TRBJ2-7,TRBD2,NA,CASSLGLAGLPPPYEQYF,TGTGCCAGCAGCTTAGGGCTAGCGGGGCTCCCCCCCCCTTACGAGCAGTACTTC
TRBV11-2,TRBJ2-1,NA,NA,CASSLGQVLLGNEQFF,TGTGCCAGCAGCTTAGGCCAGGTGCTTCTGGGCAATGAGCAGTTCTTC
TRBV7-9,TRBJ2-1,NA,NA,CASSRVVQDNNEQFF,TGTGCCAGCAGCCGCGTGGTTCAGGATAACAATGAGCAGTTCTTC
TRBV12-5,TRBJ2-7,TRBD1,NA,CASGPPGQGAHEQYF,TGTGCTAGTGGTCCTCCGGGACAGGGGGCTCACGAGCAGTACTTC
TRBV6-1,TRBJ1-2,TRBD1,NA,CASSETADRTGYTF,TGTGCCAGCAGTGAGACAGCGGACAGGACAGGCTACACCTTC
TRBV18,TRBJ2-2,NA,NA,CASSPENTGELFF,TGTGCCAGCTCACCTGAGAACACCGGGGAGCTGTTTTTT
TRBV14,TRBJ1-1,NA,NA,CASSHNRNTEAFF,TGTGCCAGCAGCCATAACAGGAACACTGAAGCTTTCTTT
TRBV13,TRBJ1-2,NA,NA,CASSLDRKGGYTF,TGTGCCAGCAGCTTAGATCGAAAGGGTGGCTACACCTTC
TRBV28,TRBJ2-2,TRBD2,NA,CASSLSSGATGELFF,TGTGCCAGCAGTTTATCTAGCGGAGCCACCGGGGAGCTGTTTTTT
TRBV7-9,TRBJ1-2,NA,NA,CASSLVSGEVDYGYTF,TGTGCCAGCAGCTTAGTGTCAGGGGAGGTTGACTATGGCTACACCTTC
TRBV7-2,TRBJ2-7,TRBD1,NA,CASSRYRGAYEQYF,TGTGCCAGCAGCCGTTACAGGGGCGCCTACGAGCAGTACTTC
TRBV6-1,TRBJ1-3,TRBD1,NA,CASSEEMTGFFAGNTIYF,TGTGCCAGCAGTGAAGAAATGACAGGGTTCTTTGCTGGAAACACCATATATTTT
TRBV5-1,TRBJ1-1,NA,NA,CASSLVGTGTEAFF,TGCGCCAGCAGCTTGGTGGGGACGGGAACTGAAGCTTTCTTT
TRBV10-1,TRBJ1-1,TRBD1,NA,CASRAGQVTEAFF,TGCGCCAGCAGGGCTGGACAGGTCACTGAAGCTTTCTTT
TRBV9,TRBJ2-7,NA,NA,CASSVGPGSPYEQYF,TGTGCCAGCAGCGTAGGGCCCGGTTCTCCCTACGAGCAGTACTTC
TRBV5-6,TRBJ2-1,NA,few,CASSPTYDRYNEQFF,TGTGCCAGCAGCCCTACTTATGACAGATACAATGAGCAGTTCTTC
TRBV6-6,TRBJ1-1,NA,NA,CASSYGHVNTEAFF,TGTGCCAGCAGTTACGGCCACGTGAACACTGAAGCTTTCTTT